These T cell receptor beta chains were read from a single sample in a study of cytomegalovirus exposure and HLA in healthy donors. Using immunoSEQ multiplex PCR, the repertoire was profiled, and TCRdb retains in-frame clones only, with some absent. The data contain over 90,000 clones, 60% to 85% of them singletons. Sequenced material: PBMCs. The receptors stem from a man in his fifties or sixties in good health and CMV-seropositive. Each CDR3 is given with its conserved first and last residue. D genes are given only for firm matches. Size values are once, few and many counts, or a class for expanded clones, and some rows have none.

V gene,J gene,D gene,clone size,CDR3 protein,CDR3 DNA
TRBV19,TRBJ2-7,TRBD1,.,CASSIGRPGQVTYEQYF,TGTGCCAGTAGTATAGGGCGCCCCGGACAGGTAACCTACGAGCAGTACTTC
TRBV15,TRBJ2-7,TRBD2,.,CATSRVASGAYEQYF,TGTGCCACCAGCAGAGTCGCTAGCGGGGCCTACGAGCAGTACTTC
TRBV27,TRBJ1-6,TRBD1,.,CASPRTGRRGSPLHF,TGTGCCAGCCCTCGGACAGGGCGCCGAGGATCACCCCTCCACTTT
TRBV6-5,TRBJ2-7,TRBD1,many,CASSRQGGEQYF,TGTGCCAGCAGTCGACAGGGTGGGGAGCAGTACTTC
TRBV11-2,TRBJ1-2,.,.,CASSLNQGSDGYTF,TGTGCCAGCAGCTTAAATCAGGGATCGGATGGCTACACCTTC
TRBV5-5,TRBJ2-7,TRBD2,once,CASSAGTSGGTSYEQYF,TGTGCCAGCAGCGCGGGGACTAGCGGGGGGACCTCCTACGAGCAGTACTTC
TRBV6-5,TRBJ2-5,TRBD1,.,CASSLSGTGNLETQYF,TGTGCCAGCAGTTTATCCGGGACAGGAAATCTAGAGACCCAGTACTTC
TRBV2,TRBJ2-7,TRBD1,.,CASRTHRGKSEQYF,TGTGCCAGCAGGACTCACAGGGGAAAAAGCGAGCAGTACTTC
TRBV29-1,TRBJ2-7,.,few,CSFKTVSYEQYF,TGCAGCTTCAAGACAGTCTCCTACGAGCAGTACTTC
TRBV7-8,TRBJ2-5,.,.,CASSLEPVQETQYF,TGTGCCAGCAGCTTAGAGCCGGTACAAGAGACCCAGTACTTC
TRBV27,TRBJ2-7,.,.,CASSPAPWNYEQYF,TGTGCCAGCAGTCCCGCCCCCTGGAACTACGAGCAGTACTTC
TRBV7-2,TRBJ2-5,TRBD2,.,CASSPTSGRRETQYF,TGTGCCAGCAGCCCTACTAGCGGGAGGCGAGAGACCCAGTACTTC
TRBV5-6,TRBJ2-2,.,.,CASSSRLNTGELFF,TGTGCCAGCAGCTCTCGGTTGAACACCGGGGAGCTGTTTTTT
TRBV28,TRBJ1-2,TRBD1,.,CASSLTGAANYGYTF,TGTGCCAGCAGTTTGACAGGGGCTGCTAACTATGGCTACACCTTC
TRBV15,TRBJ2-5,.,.,CATSRPRQQETQYF,TGTGCCACCAGCAGACCTAGACAGCAAGAGACCCAGTACTTC
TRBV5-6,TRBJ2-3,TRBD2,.,CASSRGLAGTTDTQYF,TGTGCCAGCAGTCGCGGACTAGCGGGAACCACAGATACGCAGTATTTT
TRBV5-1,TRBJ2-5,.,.,CASSPGLRDQETQYF,TGCGCCAGCAGCCCGGGACTCAGGGACCAAGAGACCCAGTACTTC
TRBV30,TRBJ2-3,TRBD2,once,CAWSGGLAGVTDTQYF,TGTGCCTGGAGTGGGGGACTAGCGGGGGTCACAGATACGCAGTATTTT
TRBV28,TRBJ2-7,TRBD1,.,CASSRRGLTRSYEQYF,TGTGCCAGCAGTCGCAGGGGGCTCACGAGATCCTACGAGCAGTACTTC
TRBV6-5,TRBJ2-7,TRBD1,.,CASKLGQVSYEQYF,TGTGCCAGCAAATTGGGACAGGTGAGCTACGAGCAGTACTTC
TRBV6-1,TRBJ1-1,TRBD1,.,CASSITGAPEAFF,TGTGCCAGCAGTATCACAGGGGCCCCTGAAGCTTTCTTT
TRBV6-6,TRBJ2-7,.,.,CATETGPYEQYF,TGTGCCACCGAAACTGGGCCCTACGAGCAGTACTTC
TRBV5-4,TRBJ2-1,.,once,CASSWGGREIHNEQFF,TGTGCCAGCAGCTGGGGGGGGCGGGAGATCCACAATGAGCAGTTCTTC
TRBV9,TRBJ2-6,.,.,CASSVGSAGANVLTF,TGTGCCAGCAGCGTAGGGAGTGCTGGGGCCAACGTCCTGACTTTC
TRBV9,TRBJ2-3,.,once,CASSAGSGPDTQYF,TGTGCCAGCAGCGCCGGGAGTGGCCCAGATACGCAGTATTTT
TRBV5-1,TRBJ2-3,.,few,CASSLYGTDTQYF,TGCGCCAGCAGCTTGTATGGCACAGATACGCAGTATTTT
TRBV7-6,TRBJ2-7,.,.,CASSSLLGQGHEQYF,TGTGCCAGCAGCTCACTCCTCGGGCAGGGGCACGAGCAGTACTTC
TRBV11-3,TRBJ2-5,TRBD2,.,CASSLGLAEETQYF,TGTGCCAGCAGCCTGGGACTAGCGGAAGAGACCCAGTACTTC
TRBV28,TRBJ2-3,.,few,CALSSSTDTQYF,TGTGCCCTGAGCTCAAGCACAGATACGCAGTATTTT
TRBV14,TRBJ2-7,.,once,CASGHTPYEQYF,TGTGCCAGCGGCCACACACCCTACGAGCAGTACTTC
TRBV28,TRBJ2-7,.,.,CASSHRGAEQYF,TGTGCCAGCAGTCACCGGGGTGCCGAGCAGTACTTC
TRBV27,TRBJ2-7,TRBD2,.,CASRLERGVPYEQYF,TGTGCCAGCAGACTAGAGCGGGGCGTCCCCTACGAGCAGTACTTC
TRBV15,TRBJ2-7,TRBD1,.,CATSRGGTGALYEQYF,TGTGCCACCAGCAGGGGAGGGACAGGGGCCCTATACGAGCAGTACTTC
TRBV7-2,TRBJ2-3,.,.,CASSPSKGDTDTQYF,TGTGCCAGCAGCCCCTCGAAGGGGGACACAGATACGCAGTATTTT
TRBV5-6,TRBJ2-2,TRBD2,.,CASSFSRAGRTGELFF,TGTGCCAGCAGCTTTTCGCGAGCGGGGCGTACCGGGGAGCTGTTTTTT
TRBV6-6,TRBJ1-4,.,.,CASNGGGEKLFF,TGTGCCAGCAATGGGGGCGGTGAAAAACTGTTTTTT
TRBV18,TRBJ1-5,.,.,CASSPDMNQPQHF,TGTGCCAGCTCACCAGACATGAATCAGCCCCAGCATTTT
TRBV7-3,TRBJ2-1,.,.,CASSLNLYSNEQFF,TGTGCCAGCAGCTTAAACCTCTATAGCAATGAGCAGTTCTTC
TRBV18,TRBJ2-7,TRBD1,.,CASSPPRDRGWYEQYF,TGTGCCAGCTCACCACCAAGGGACAGGGGGTGGTACGAGCAGTACTTC
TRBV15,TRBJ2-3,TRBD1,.,CATSTGTGTSDTQYF,TGTGCCACCAGCACCGGGACAGGGACATCAGATACGCAGTATTTT
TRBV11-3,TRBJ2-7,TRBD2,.,CASSNPPRSGGDYEQYF,TGTGCCAGCAGCAACCCCCCACGAAGCGGGGGAGACTACGAGCAGTACTTC
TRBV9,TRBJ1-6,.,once,CASSPGQYNSPLHF,TGTGCCAGCAGCCCAGGACAATATAATTCACCCCTCCACTTT
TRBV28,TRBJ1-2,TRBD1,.,CASTTTGQLHGYTF,TGTGCCAGCACCACCACGGGACAGCTCCATGGCTACACCTTC
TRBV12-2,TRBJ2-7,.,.,CASRLVSPGVDSLSYEQYF,TGTGCAAGTCGCTTAGTCTCGCCGGGTGTAGACAGCCTATCCTACGAGCAGTACTTC
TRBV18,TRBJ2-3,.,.,CASSLGLGSDTQYF,TGTGCCAGCTCTCTGGGACTGGGCTCAGATACGCAGTATTTT
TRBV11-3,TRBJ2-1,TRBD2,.,CASSLTSGTYNEQFF,TGTGCCAGCAGCCTGACTAGCGGGACCTACAATGAGCAGTTCTTC
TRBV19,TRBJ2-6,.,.,CASSGQGGANVLTF,TGTGCCAGTAGTGGTCAGGGTGGGGCCAACGTCCTGACTTTC
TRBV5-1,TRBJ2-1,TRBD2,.,CASSLGRLAGDNEQFF,TGCGCCAGCAGCTTGGGTCGACTAGCGGGAGATAATGAGCAGTTCTTC
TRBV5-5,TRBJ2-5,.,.,CASSATAGSETQYF,TGTGCCAGCAGCGCGACTGCAGGGTCCGAGACCCAGTACTTC
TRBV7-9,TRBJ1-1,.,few,CASSRGGTEAFF,TGTGCCAGCAGCCGGGGGGGCACTGAAGCTTTCTTT
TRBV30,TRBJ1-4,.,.,CAWSVGQGYEKLFF,TGTGCCTGGAGTGTTGGGCAGGGGTATGAAAAACTGTTTTTT